This T cell receptor (beta chain) was found in a study of CD8+ T cells in alopecia areata. Study-level information: Tofacitinib continued for 6 to 18 months and was then withheld for 6 months.

J was trimmed by 0 bases and V by 3 bases; bases with no gene match: 9. The length of the CDR3 is 16 residues. Germline V gene data show CDR1 as GTSNPN and CDR2 as SVGIG (reference sequence). Collected material from alopecia areata patients comprised lesional scalp punch biopsies and peripheral blood. Following extraction, RNA underwent reverse transcription to cDNA, which served as the sequencing template. The assay was immunoSEQ multiplex PCR, and TCRdb's table has in-frame clones only and misses some. Of some 10,000 clones in the sample, 67% were seen once. The V call is TRBV30, the J call TRBJ2-3, with 7 positions matching TRBD2. The specimen sequenced was skin. The TCR was taken from a human donor with alopecia areata. The CDR3 DNA reads as TGTGCCTGGAGGGGGCGACTAGCCCCTAGCACAGATACGCAGTATTTT. Translating gives CAWRGRLAPSTDTQYF.